This passage covers 23 T cell receptor beta chains from one sample sequenced in a study of blood T cell repertoires in COVID-19. Sequencing was performed with immunoSEQ multiplex PCR; in TCRdb, only in-frame clones are kept and a portion is missing. The top ten clones hold just over 2.5% of a sample with tens of thousands of clones, 90% of them seen once. The sequenced sample consisted of peripheral blood. The source of these receptors is a human donor in a cohort sampled during active COVID-19.

As regards this clone: A junction boundary mismatches the germline segment, possibly from a read error. The chain employs TRBV5-6 and TRBJ1-2; 8 bases align to TRBD1. CDR3 length: 13 residues. CDR1 is SGHDT, CDR2 YYEEEE, per germline. CDR3 nucleotide sequence: TGTGCCAGCAGCTTGGGGAGGGCCGGGACAGGACTCTTC. It is translated as CASSLGRAGTGLF.

This sequence joins TRBV4-2 and TRBJ2-7; 7 nucleotides agree with TRBD2. The V and J ends lost 2 bases and 2 bases, in that order; junction bases with no gene match: 6. The germline CDR1 and CDR2 sequences are LGHNA and YNFKEQ. This CDR3 region has 15 residues. CDR3 amino acids: CASSQSGAGAYEQYF. The CDR3 DNA reads as TGTGCCAGCAGCCAATCTGGGGCGGGGGCCTACGAGCAGTACTTC.

This chain uses TRBV28 with TRBJ1-1, with TRBD1 identical over 11 bases. With 4 bases clipped from V and 5 bases from J, the junction kept 15 bases outside the gene matches. Germline CDR1 and CDR2: MDHEN and SYDVKM. The CDR3 is made up of 18 amino acids. The DNA for the CDR3 is TGTGCCAGCAGTTCAACCTCCCCGTGGACAGGGGGCGGTACTGAAGCTTTCTTT. It yields the protein CASSSTSPWTGGGTEAFF.

In nucleotides, the CDR3 is TGTGCCAGCGCGGACAGGGGGCGCATCACAGATACGCAGTATTTT. It translates to CASADRGRITDTQYF. The chain joins TRBV2 to TRBJ2-3, with 11 bases aligning to TRBD1. CDR1 is SNHLY and CDR2 is FYNNEI in the germline V gene. The J segment lost 2 bases and the V segment lost 8 bases, leaving 6 bases of the junction unmatched. The CDR3 totals 15 residues.

The rearrangement uses TRBV7-9 and TRBJ2-7; 10 nucleotides match TRBD1. From germline, CDR1 is SEHNR and CDR2 FQNEAQ (reference sequence). Losses at the gene ends were 4 bases for V and 5 bases for J; bases not matched to a gene: 5. The CDR3 covers 14 residues. This CDR3 reads CASSSGTGDNEQYF. CDR3 bases: TGTGCCAGCAGCTCCGGGACAGGGGATAACGAGCAGTACTTC.

The rearrangement joins TRBV9 to TRBJ2-7, with D possibly TRBD2 on 6 matching bases. The CDR3 is 17 residues long. With 0 bases removed from V and 2 bases from J, the gap between germline ends came to 18 bases. Germline V gives CDR1 SGDLS, CDR2 YYNGEE. The CDR3 nucleotides are TGTGCCAGCAGCGTAGGATTGGTCGGGGAGGCTCCCTACGAGCAGTACTTC. Translated, it gives CASSVGLVGEAPYEQYF.

The rearrangement uses TRBV7-8 and TRBJ2-7; TRBD1 aligns across 7 bases. V gave up 5 bases and J gave up 4 bases; unmatched junction bases: 8. Germline CDR1 and CDR2: SGHVS and FQNEAQ. The CDR3 has 14 amino acids. CDR3 sequence (DNA): TGTGCCAGCAGCCCGACAGGGTATGCTTACGAGCAGTACTTC. Translated: CASSPTGYAYEQYF. Based on the CDR3 plus reference TRBV7-8 and TRBJ2-7, the full variable domain is GAGVSQSPRYKVAKRGQDVALRCDPISGHVSLFWYQQALGQGPEFLTYFQNEAQLDKSGLPSDRFFAERPEGSVSTLKIQRTQQEDSAVYLCASSPTGYAYEQYFGPGTRLTVT.

The chain uses TRBV2 and TRBJ2-3; D unresolved. V was pared by 6 bases and J by 0 bases, with 13 bases between. CDR1 is SNHLY, CDR2 FYNNEI, per germline. This CDR3 region has 15 residues. The CDR3 DNA follows: TGTGCCAGCAGGGCCGCTACAGCTAGCACAGATACGCAGTATTTT. This translates into CASRAATASTDTQYF.

Here the CDR3 reads CASSYQGYGYTF. CDR3 bases: TGTGCCAGCAGTTACCAGGGGTACGGCTACACCTTC. The chain uses TRBV27 and TRBJ1-2; D may be TRBD1 (6 bases). CDR1 and CDR2 from the germline V gene are MNHEY and SMNVEV (reference sequence). Trimming stripped 4 bases from V and 8 bases from J, with 11 bases between. There are 12 residues in the CDR3.

The gene calls are TRBV7-9 and TRBJ1-1; tentative D call: TRBD1 (5 bases). V was cut by 4 bases and J by 7 bases, with 10 bases left in between. Germline V gene sequence: CDR1 SEHNR, CDR2 FQNEAQ (reference sequence). CDR3 length: 12 amino acids. CDR3: CASSSRQNEAFF. The CDR3, as DNA: TGTGCCAGCAGCTCGAGACAGAATGAAGCTTTCTTT.

The genes are TRBV6-5 and TRBJ2-2; no clear D gene. CDR3 length equals 16 residues. Trimming took 0 bases from V and 1 from J, leaving 9 bases between them. CDR1 and CDR2 (germline): MNHEY, SVGAGI. The CDR3 loop reads CASSYSYTGNTGELFF. CDR3 coding DNA: TGTGCCAGCAGTTACTCGTATACGGGGAACACCGGGGAGCTGTTTTTT.

The sample holds a few counts of this clone. V is TRBV20-1 and J is TRBJ1-2; 7 bases are a match to TRBD1. Trimming cost V 6 bases and J 10 bases; bases outside gene matches: 8. This CDR3 is 11 amino acids long. The germline V gene has CDR1 DFQATT and CDR2 SNEGSKA (reference sequence). CDR3 region: CSASRGENYTF. As DNA, the CDR3 is TGCAGTGCCTCCAGGGGGGAGAACTACACCTTC.

The genes are TRBV5-1 and TRBJ1-1; D is unresolved. The CDR3 totals 17 residues. V was pared by 0 bases and J by 1 base, with 16 bases between. Per germline, CDR1 SGHRS and CDR2 YFSETQ. This CDR3 is CASSLGLLGSANTEAFF. The CDR3 DNA is TGCGCCAGCAGCTTGGGACTATTAGGGTCGGCGAACACTGAAGCTTTCTTT.

The genes are TRBV24-1 and TRBJ2-2; a possible D gene is TRBD2 (5 bases). V lost 3 bases to trimming and J lost 5 bases, with 9 bases between them. The CDR3 totals 14 residues. Germline values: CDR1 KGHDR, CDR2 SFDVKD. The CDR3 DNA sequence: TGTGCCACCAGTGATGCCAGGAGGACCGGGGAGCTGTTTTTT. Its translation is CATSDARRTGELFF.

This clone was picked up one time. The rearrangement joins TRBV7-3 to TRBJ2-3; 9 bases line up with TRBD1. The CDR3 contains 14 residues. V gave up 3 bases and J gave up 3 bases; unmatched junction bases: 1. Per the germline V gene, CDR1 is SGHTA and CDR2 is FQGTGA. The CDR3 reads CASSLGTGTDTQYF. The CDR3 bases are TGTGCCAGCAGCTTGGGGACAGGGACAGATACGCAGTATTTT.

In this sample, this clone turned up a few times. The chain is built from TRBV7-9 and TRBJ1-6; D not certain. Trimming removed 5 bases at V and 8 bases at J, with 19 bases between. Per germline, CDR1 SEHNR and CDR2 FQNEAQ (reference sequence). The CDR3 has 16 amino acids. CDR3: CASSPLETSGDSPLHF. CDR3 sequence (DNA): TGTGCCAGCAGCCCACTGGAAACTTCCGGGGATTCACCCCTCCACTTT. Drawing the rest from reference TRBV7-9 and TRBJ1-6, the complete variable domain is DTGVSQNPRHKITKRGQNVTFRCDPISEHNRLYWYRQTLGQGPEFLTYFQNEAQLEKSRLLSDRFSAERPKGSFSTLEIQRTEQGDSAMYLCASSPLETSGDSPLHFGNGTRLTVT.

This clone was found once. V usage is TRBV5-1 and J usage is TRBJ2-7; 7 positions match TRBD2. Germline CDR1 reads SGHRS; CDR2 reads YFSETQ. The CDR3 sequence is 16 residues long. Trimming cost V 0 bases and J 5 bases; bases outside gene matches: 11. CDR3 bases: TGCGCCAGCAGCTTGGCCTGGGGAGCGGGGTCCGACGAGCAGTACTTC. It translates to CASSLAWGAGSDEQYF.

The chain joins TRBV5-6 to TRBJ2-3; no reliable D call. Per germline, CDR1 SGHDT and CDR2 YYEEEE. The CDR3 runs to 13 residues. V lost 1 base and J lost 7, with 10 bases in between. In DNA form, the CDR3 reads TGTGCCAGCAGCTTGCCTGGCCCAAATACGCAGTATTTT. Translated, it gives CASSLPGPNTQYF.

The chain couples TRBV9 to TRBJ2-3; perhaps TRBD1 as D (6 bases). The germline V gene encodes CDR1 SGDLS and CDR2 YYNGEE. The V gene lost 0 bases and the J gene lost 2 bases, with 16 bases spanning the gap. The CDR3 runs 17 residues. The CDR3 DNA follows: TGTGCCAGCAGCGTAGGAAGGGGACAAATATTCACAGATACGCAGTATTTT. As protein: CASSVGRGQIFTDTQYF.

The gene calls are TRBV6-6 and TRBJ1-4; D is uncertain. The CDR3 is 15 residues long. V lost 3 bases and J lost 0, with 8 bases in between. The V gene's germline CDR1 is MNHNY and CDR2 SVGAGI (reference sequence). CDR3 in DNA: TGTGCCAGCAGTTATTCCCATGCAACTAATGAAAAACTGTTTTTT. Its translation is CASSYSHATNEKLFF.

This chain joins TRBV5-4 and TRBJ2-1; D gene uncertain. V lost 4 bases and J 0 bases, leaving 14 bases between the germline ends. CDR1 and CDR2 (germline): SGHNT, YYREEE (reference sequence). The CDR3 totals 16 residues. The CDR3 spells CASSPRQESSYNEQFF. The CDR3 nucleotides read TGTGCCAGCAGCCCTCGTCAGGAAAGCTCCTACAATGAGCAGTTCTTC. The full variable domain, with the rest looked up from reference TRBV5-4 and TRBJ2-1, is ETGVTQSPTHLIKTRGQQVTLRCSSQSGHNTVSWYQQALGQGPQFIFQYYREEENGRGNFPPRFSGLQFPNYSSELNVNALELDDSALYLCASSPRQESSYNEQFFGPGTRLTVL.

V gene TRBV7-2 combines with J gene TRBJ1-5, with 8 bases lining up with TRBD1. The germline V gene has CDR1 SGHTA and CDR2 FQGNSA. V trimming: 5 bases; J trimming: 3 bases; junction bases outside the gene matches: 6. This CDR3 spans 15 amino acids. CDR3 nucleotide sequence: TGTGCCAGCAGCCCACAGGGGGTCGTCAATCAGCCCCAGCATTTT. Translated: CASSPQGVVNQPQHF.

The J gene is TRBJ2-1, the V gene TRBV7-9; 12 bases agree with TRBD2. With V trimmed by 6 bases and J by 7 bases, 13 bases remained unmatched. Germline CDR1 reads SEHNR; CDR2 reads FQNEAQ (reference sequence). The CDR3 covers 17 residues. CDR3: CASSSKRLAGAVNEQFF. CDR3 nucleotides: TGTGCCAGCAGTAGTAAAAGACTAGCGGGGGCGGTAAATGAGCAGTTCTTC.